This T cell receptor beta chain was recorded in a study of T cells in Graves' hyperthyroidism and ophthalmopathy. This CDR3 contains 15 residues. Germline trimming cut 6 bases from V and 3 bases from J; bases unmatched to any gene: 11. CDR1 and CDR2 (germline): DFQATT, SNEGSKA (reference sequence). Notes on the study in general: Ophthalmopathy, which appeared later, was predicted by the model a median roughly 6.6 months before onset.

Researchers took RNA transcripts and amplified the TCR beta CDR3 regions from them. TCR CDR3 underwent first-round RT-PCR with the HTBI primer set. In TCRdb, the multiplex PCR reads were re-called with MiXCR into one record per CDR3 protein. There are about 360,000 distinct CDR3 sequences in the sample; less than 15% occur only once, and over 8.5% lies in the top ten. As regards this clonotype: Its antigen remains unknown.

The sample consisted of blood. This clonotype originated in a woman aged 18-29 years with Graves' hyperthyroidism. The chain joins TRBV20-1 to TRBJ1-5; 7 bases fit TRBD1. In DNA, the CDR3 is TGCAGTGCGCAGGCAGGGGGGCAAGCCAATCAGCCCCAGCATTTT. Translation: CSAQAGGQANQPQHF.